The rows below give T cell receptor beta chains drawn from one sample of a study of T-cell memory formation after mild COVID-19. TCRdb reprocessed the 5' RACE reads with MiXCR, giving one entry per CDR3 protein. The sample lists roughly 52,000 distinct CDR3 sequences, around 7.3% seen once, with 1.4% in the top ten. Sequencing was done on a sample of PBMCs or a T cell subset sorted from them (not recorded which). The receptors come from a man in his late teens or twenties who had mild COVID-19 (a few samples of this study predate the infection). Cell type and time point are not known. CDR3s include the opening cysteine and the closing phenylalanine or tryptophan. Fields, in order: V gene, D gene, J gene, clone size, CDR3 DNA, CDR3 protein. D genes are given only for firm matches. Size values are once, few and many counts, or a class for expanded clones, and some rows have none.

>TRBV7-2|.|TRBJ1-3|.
TGTGCCAGCAGCTTAGGCCCAAACACCATATATTTT
CASSLGPNTIYF
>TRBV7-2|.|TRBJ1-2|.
TGTGCCAGCAGCTCCTATATGGGGCTTGGGGGTTATGGCTACACCTTC
CASSSYMGLGGYGYTF
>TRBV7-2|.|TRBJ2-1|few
TGTGCCAGCAGCTTAATAGTCGGGGAGCAGTTCTTC
CASSLIVGEQFF
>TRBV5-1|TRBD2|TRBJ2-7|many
TGCGCCAGCAGCTTGGCCGGGACTAGAACCTACGAGCAGTACTTC
CASSLAGTRTYEQYF
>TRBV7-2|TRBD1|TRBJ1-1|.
TGTGCCAGCAGCTGGGCAGGGGGTATGGGCGGAGAAGCTTTCTTT
CASSWAGGMGGEAFF
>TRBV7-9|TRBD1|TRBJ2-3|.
TGTGCCAGCGAGGGGGCCAGCACAGATACGCAGTATTTT
CASEGASTDTQYF
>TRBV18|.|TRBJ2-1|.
TGTGCCAGCTCACCAGGGGCATCCTACAATGAGCAGTTCTTC
CASSPGASYNEQFF
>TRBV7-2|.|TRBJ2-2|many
TGTGCCAGCAGCTTGACGATAAGCACCGGGGAGCTGTTTTTT
CASSLTISTGELFF
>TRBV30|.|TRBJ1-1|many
TGTGCCTGGAGTGTACAGGGAATAGCTTTCTTT
CAWSVQGIAFF
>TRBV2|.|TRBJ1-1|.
TGTGCCAGCAGTGCTCGGACAGCAAACACTGAAGCTTTCTTT
CASSARTANTEAFF
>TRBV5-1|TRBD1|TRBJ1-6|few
TGCGCCAGCAGCCCGAAGGGGACAGGGGCCTCACCCCTCCACTTT
CASSPKGTGASPLHF
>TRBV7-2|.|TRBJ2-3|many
TGTGCCAGCAGCTTATCGAGGGGCAGCACAGATACGCAGTATTTT
CASSLSRGSTDTQYF
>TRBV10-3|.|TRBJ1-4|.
TGTGCCATCATGGCTGGACCTAATGAAAAACTGTTTTTT
CAIMAGPNEKLFF
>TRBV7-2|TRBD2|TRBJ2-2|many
TGTGCCAGCAGCCATAGCGGGAAATCCGGGGAGCTGTTTTTT
CASSHSGKSGELFF
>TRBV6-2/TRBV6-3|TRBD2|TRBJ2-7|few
TGTGCCAGCAGTAAACTGACTAGCGGGTCCCCCTACGAGCAGTACTTC
CASSKLTSGSPYEQYF
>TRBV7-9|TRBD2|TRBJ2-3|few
TGTGCCAGCAGCTTACTAGCGGGGGAAACAGATACGCAGTATTTT
CASSLLAGETDTQYF
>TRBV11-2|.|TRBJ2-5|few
TGTGCCAGCAGCTCGTGGGGCGGAGAGACCCAGTACTTC
CASSSWGGETQYF
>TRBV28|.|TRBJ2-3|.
TGTGCCAGCTGCGATCCTGCAAGGCAGTATTTT
CASCDPARQYF
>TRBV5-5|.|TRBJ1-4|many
TGTGCCAGCAGCTTCTTAGGGAGTCGGATCACTTACAGTGAAAAACTGTTTTTT
CASSFLGSRITYSEKLFF
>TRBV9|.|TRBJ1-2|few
TGTGCCAGCAGCGGTAAACAGCGGTTAAAGGGCTACACCTTC
CASSGKQRLKGYTF
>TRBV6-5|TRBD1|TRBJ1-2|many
TGTGCCAGCAGTCCCGGGACAGGGTTTCATGGCTACACCTTC
CASSPGTGFHGYTF
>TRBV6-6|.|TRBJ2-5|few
TGTGCCAGCAGTTACTCGGGTCCCCAAGAGACCCAGTACTTC
CASSYSGPQETQYF
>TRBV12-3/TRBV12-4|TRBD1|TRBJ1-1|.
TGTGCCAGCAGTGGCGGGACAGGGGCCACTGAAGCTTTCTTT
CASSGGTGATEAFF
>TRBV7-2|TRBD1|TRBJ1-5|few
TGTGCCAGCAGCTTAGACAGGGGAGGTTGGCCCCAGCATTTT
CASSLDRGGWPQHF
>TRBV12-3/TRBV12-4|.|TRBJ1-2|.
TGTGCCAGCAAATGGGCAGGGCGTTCGTCTTATGGCTACACCTTC
CASKWAGRSSYGYTF
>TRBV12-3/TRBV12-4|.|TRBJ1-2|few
TGTGCCAGCAGTTCCTTTATTAACTATGGCTACACCTTC
CASSSFINYGYTF
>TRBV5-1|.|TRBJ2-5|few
TGCGCCAGCAGCTACGGGACTGTTCAAGAGACCCAGTACTTC
CASSYGTVQETQYF
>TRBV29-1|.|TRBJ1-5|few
TGCAGCACAAAAGTCGACGGCTCTCAGCATTTT
CSTKVDGSQHF
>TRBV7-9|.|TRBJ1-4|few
TGTGCCAGCAGCTTAGCAGCTTTGTCTGAAAAACTGTTTTTT
CASSLAALSEKLFF
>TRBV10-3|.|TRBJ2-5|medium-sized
TGTGCCGTGGGTTCTAGCGACCAAGAGACCCAGTACTTC
CAVGSSDQETQYF
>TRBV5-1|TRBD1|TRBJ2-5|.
TGCGCCAGCAGCTCGGCCGGGACAGGGAAAGAGACCCAGTACTTC
CASSSAGTGKETQYF
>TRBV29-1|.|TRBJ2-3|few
TGCAGCGTTGAAGCGGGGGCAGGAACCCGCACAGATACGCAGTATTTT
CSVEAGAGTRTDTQYF
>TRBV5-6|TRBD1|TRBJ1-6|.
TGTGCCAGCAGCTTGGTCCAGGGGGCATCCTATAATTCACCCCTCCACTTT
CASSLVQGASYNSPLHF
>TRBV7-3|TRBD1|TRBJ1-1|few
TGTGCCAGCAGCTCGACAGGGCCAGGCACTGAAGCTTTCTTT
CASSSTGPGTEAFF
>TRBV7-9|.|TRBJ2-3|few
TGTGCCAGCAGCCCTCGAGACCGTCCGGCTACGCAGTATTTT
CASSPRDRPATQYF
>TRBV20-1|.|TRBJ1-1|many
TGCAGTGTGAACGGACTATTGAACACTGAAGCTTTCTTT
CSVNGLLNTEAFF
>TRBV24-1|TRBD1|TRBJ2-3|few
TGTGCCACCAGTGATCCCAGGGGGACAGGGGATACGCAGTATTTT
CATSDPRGTGDTQYF
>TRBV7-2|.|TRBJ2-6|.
TGTGCCAGCAGACCAACAGGGTCCGGGGCCAACGTCCTGACTTTC
CASRPTGSGANVLTF
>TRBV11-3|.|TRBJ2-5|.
TGTGCCAGCAGCTTAGCTGACCGAGGAGAGACCCAGTACTTC
CASSLADRGETQYF